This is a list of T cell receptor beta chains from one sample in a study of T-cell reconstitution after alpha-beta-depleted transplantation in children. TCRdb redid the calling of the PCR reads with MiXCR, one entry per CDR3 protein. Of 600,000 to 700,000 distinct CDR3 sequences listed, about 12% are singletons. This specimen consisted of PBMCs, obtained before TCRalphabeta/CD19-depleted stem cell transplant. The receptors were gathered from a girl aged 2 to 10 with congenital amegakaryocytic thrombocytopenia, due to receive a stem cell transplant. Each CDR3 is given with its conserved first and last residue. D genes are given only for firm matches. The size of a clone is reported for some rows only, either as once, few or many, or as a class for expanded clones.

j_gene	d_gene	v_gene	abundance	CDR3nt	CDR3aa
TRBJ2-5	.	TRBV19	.	TGTGCCAGTAGTTCGGTTCCTGGGGAAGAGACCCAGTACTTC	CASSSVPGEETQYF
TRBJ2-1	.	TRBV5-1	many	TGCGCCAGCAGCTTAGGGGGGCCCAGGGACAATGAGCAGTTCTTC	CASSLGGPRDNEQFF
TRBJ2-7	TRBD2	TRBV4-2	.	TGTGCCAGCAGCCATATATGCTTTTGGGAGGGCTGGTTGGCTTGCGAGCAGTACTTC	CASSHICFWEGWLACEQYF
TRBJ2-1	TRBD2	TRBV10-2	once	TGCGCCAGCAGTGAGAAAGCGGGAGGCCGCTCCTACAATGAGCAGTTCTTC	CASSEKAGGRSYNEQFF
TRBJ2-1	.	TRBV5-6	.	TGTGCCAGCAGCGGATGGGACCTAGTCTCCTACAATGAGCAGTTCTTC	CASSGWDLVSYNEQFF
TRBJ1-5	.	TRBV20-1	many	TGCAGTGCTGGGACCTACATCAGCACCAATCAGCCCCAGCATTTT	CSAGTYISTNQPQHF
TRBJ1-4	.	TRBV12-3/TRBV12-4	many	TGTGCCAGCAGCCTGGGGTATGAAAAACTGTTTTTT	CASSLGYEKLFF
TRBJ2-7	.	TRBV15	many	TGTGCCACCAGCAGAGACATACAGTCCTACGAGCAGTACTTC	CATSRDIQSYEQYF
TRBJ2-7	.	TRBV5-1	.	TGCGCCAGCAGCTTGTCGGCAGGGATCGACTACGAGCAGTACTTC	CASSLSAGIDYEQYF
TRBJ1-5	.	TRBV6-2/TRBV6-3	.	TGTGCCAGCAGTTTTCGAGCTGAGAGCAATCAGCCCCAGCATTTT	CASSFRAESNQPQHF
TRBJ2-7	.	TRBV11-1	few	TGTGCCAGCAGCTTAGCGCCTCGCAGGGAACACGAGCAGTACTTC	CASSLAPRREHEQYF
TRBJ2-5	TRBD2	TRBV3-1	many	TGTGCCAGCAGCCAAGGTAGCGGACTAGAGCAAGAGACCCAGTACTTC	CASSQGSGLEQETQYF
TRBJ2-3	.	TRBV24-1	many	TGTGCCACCAGTGATTTGAACGGGAGTGGCACAGATACGCAGTATTTT	CATSDLNGSGTDTQYF
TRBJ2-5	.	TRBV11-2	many	TGTGCCAGCAGCTTAGTATTCTACACCCAAGAGACCCAGTACTTC	CASSLVFYTQETQYF
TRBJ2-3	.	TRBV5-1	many	TGCGCCAGCAGCTTGGCCTTGCGGGGAGCCATCACAGATACGCAGTATTTT	CASSLALRGAITDTQYF
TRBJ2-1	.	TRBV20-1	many	TGCAGTGCAGAGGTAATACTAGCTAAGAGCTCCTACAATGAGCAGTTCTTC	CSAEVILAKSSYNEQFF
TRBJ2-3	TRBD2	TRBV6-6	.	TGTGCCAGCATGGGGGGGACGGATACGCAGTATTTT	CASMGGTDTQYF
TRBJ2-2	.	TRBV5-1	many	TGCGCCAGCACGATCGTGCGGGGTGGCACCGGGGAGCTGTTTTTT	CASTIVRGGTGELFF
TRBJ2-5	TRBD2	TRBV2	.	TGTACCATCAGTTTTCCGACTAGCGGGGAAATACAAGAGACCCAGTACTTC	CTISFPTSGEIQETQYF
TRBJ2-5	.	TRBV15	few	TGTGCCACCAGCAAGGGGGGGCAAGAGACCCAGTACTTC	CATSKGGQETQYF
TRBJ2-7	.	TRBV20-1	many	TGCAGTGCTCGCGCGGTCCGGGACTACGAGCAGTACTTC	CSARAVRDYEQYF
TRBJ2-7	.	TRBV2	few	TGTGCCAGCAGAGGACAGCGGGACTCCTACGAGCAGTACTTC	CASRGQRDSYEQYF
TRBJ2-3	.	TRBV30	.	TGTGCCTGGAGTGTACAGGGACCAGATACGCAGTATTTT	CAWSVQGPDTQYF
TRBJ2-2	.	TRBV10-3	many	TGTGCCATCGGACGGCCCTCAGACACCGGGGAGCTGTTTTTT	CAIGRPSDTGELFF
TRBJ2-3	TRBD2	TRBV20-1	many	TGCAGTGCCGAGCAACTAGCGGGAGCAACAGATACGCAGTATTTT	CSAEQLAGATDTQYF
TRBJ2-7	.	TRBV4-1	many	TGCGCCAGCAGCCAAAGTTCCAGCGGCGTCTACGAGCAGTACTTC	CASSQSSSGVYEQYF
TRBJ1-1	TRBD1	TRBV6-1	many	TGTGCCAGCAGTAAACGAAAACGGGACAGGGGAGGGGGGACTGAAGCTTTCTTT	CASSKRKRDRGGGTEAFF
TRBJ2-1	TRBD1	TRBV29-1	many	TGCAGCGTTGACCCCCACAGGGGGCTGTACAATGAGCAGTTCTTC	CSVDPHRGLYNEQFF
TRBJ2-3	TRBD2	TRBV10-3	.	TGTGCCATCAGTACTAGCGGGATTAGCACAGATACGCAGTATTTT	CAISTSGISTDTQYF
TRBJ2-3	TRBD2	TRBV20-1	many	TGCAGTGCTAGAGTGCCTAGCGGAGCCCTCTCCTTCACAGATACGCAGTATTTT	CSARVPSGALSFTDTQYF
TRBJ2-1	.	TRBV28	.	TGTGCCAGCAGCCCTCCTCCCAGGGGCGATGAGCAGTTCTTC	CASSPPPRGDEQFF
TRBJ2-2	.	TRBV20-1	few	TGCAGTGCCCACACACGATTCAACACCGGGGAGCTGTTTTTT	CSAHTRFNTGELFF
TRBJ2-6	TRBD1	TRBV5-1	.	TGCGCCAGCAGCGCCCAGGGGGCTCTTTTCTCTGGGGCCAACGTCCTGACTTTC	CASSAQGALFSGANVLTF
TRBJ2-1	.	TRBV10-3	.	TGTGCCATCAGAGTGGAAGGGGGACTGGATGATGAGCAGTTCTTC	CAIRVEGGLDDEQFF
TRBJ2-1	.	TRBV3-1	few	TGTGCCAGCAGCCCACAAATATCGGGAGCCTACAATGAGCAGTTCTTC	CASSPQISGAYNEQFF
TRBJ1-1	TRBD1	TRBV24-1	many	TGTGCCACCAGAGGGGGCGTGGGCACTGAAGCTTTCTTT	CATRGGVGTEAFF
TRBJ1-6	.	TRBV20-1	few	TGCAGTGCTCAATCCCCAGGGCAGCCGACTAATTCACCCCTCCACTTT	CSAQSPGQPTNSPLHF
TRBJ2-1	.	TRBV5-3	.	TGTGCCAGGAGCTTGGGGGTCTGGCGAGAAAATGAGCAGTTCTTC	CARSLGVWRENEQFF
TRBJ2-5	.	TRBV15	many	TGTGCCACCAGCAGAGTAGCTAAGGGGGGAGAGACCCAGTACTTC	CATSRVAKGGETQYF
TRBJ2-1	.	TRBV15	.	TGTGCCACCACCAAGACTCCGCTCGACTACAATCAGCAGTTCTTC	CATTKTPLDYNQQFF
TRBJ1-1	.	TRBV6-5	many	TGTGCCAGCAGTTTAACGGGCTCCGGCACTGAAGCTTTCTTT	CASSLTGSGTEAFF
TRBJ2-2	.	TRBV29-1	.	TGCAGCGTTGTATGGACGGGTACGAACACCGGGGAGCTGTTTTTT	CSVVWTGTNTGELFF
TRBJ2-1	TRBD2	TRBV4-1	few	TGCGCCAGCAGCCAAACACTAGCGGGAGGGCCCGACAATGAGCAGTTCTTC	CASSQTLAGGPDNEQFF
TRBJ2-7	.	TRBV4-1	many	TGCGCCAGCAGCCAAGATCGTCGTAGTCGGGGAATAGCCTACGAGCAGTACTTC	CASSQDRRSRGIAYEQYF
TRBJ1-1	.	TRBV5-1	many	TGCGCCAGCAGTCTTTTTCAGGGGCAAGAAGCTTTCTTT	CASSLFQGQEAFF